The 20 T cell receptor beta chains below come from one sample, sequenced in a study of beta chain features in type 1 diabetes. Findings of the study overall: TCRB CDR3 length was moderately but significantly reduced in all four CD4+ subsets of Type 1 diabetes patients.

These receptors have no known antigen. Isolated RNA was reverse transcribed in full, so expressed TCRB transcripts were sequenced. The assay was immunoSEQ multiplex PCR, and TCRdb's table has in-frame clones only and misses some. The sample lists 130,000 to 150,000 clones; about 13% were seen once. The specimen sequenced was central memory CD4+ T cells from blood. These receptor sequences come from a man aged 18 to 35 with type 1 diabetes.

The gene calls are TRBV28 and TRBJ1-2; D call uncertain. This CDR3 spans 12 amino acids. Deletions cut 6 bases from V and 8 bases from J, with 13 bases between. Germline values: CDR1 MDHEN, CDR2 SYDVKM. In DNA, the CDR3 is TGTGCCAGCAGCTACCTCTTCTGGGGCTACACCTTC. It is translated as CASSYLFWGYTF.

This clone was counted between two and nine times. The J gene is TRBJ2-5, the V gene TRBV5-1; D is unclear. CDR1 is SGHRS and CDR2 is YFSETQ in the germline V gene. Trimming removed 4 bases from V and 2 bases from J, with 6 bases in between. The CDR3 is 12 residues long. The chain's CDR3 is CASSHGQETQYF. The DNA for the CDR3 is TGCGCCAGCAGCCACGGACAAGAGACCCAGTACTTC.

The chain is built from TRBV10-3 and TRBJ2-3, with 7 positions matching TRBD1. The germline gives CDR1 ENHRY, CDR2 SYGVKD. J gave up 4 bases and V 5 bases, and 9 bases lay outside the gene matches. The CDR3 is 15 residues long. CDR3 in DNA: TGTGCCATCAGTCGGGACAGCTTCAGGGCAGATACGCAGTATTTT. Its translation: CAISRDSFRADTQYF.

The rearrangement uses TRBV30 and TRBJ1-4, with D tentatively TRBD1 (5 bases). This CDR3 region has 12 residues. V was pared by 0 bases and J by 7 bases, with 6 bases between. CDR1 GTSNPN and CDR2 SVGIG come from the germline V gene (reference sequence). The CDR3 coding sequence is TGTGCCTGGAGTGTTAGGGGTGAAAAACTGTTTTTT. This gives the protein CAWSVRGEKLFF.

This chain uses TRBV7-9 with TRBJ1-3, with D unresolved. Trimming removed 1 base at V and 3 bases at J, with 7 bases between. CDR3 length: 14 amino acids. From germline, CDR1 is SEHNR and CDR2 FQNEAQ (reference sequence). The CDR3 spells CASSLDAGGNTIYF. CDR3 coding DNA: TGTGCCAGCAGCTTAGATGCGGGTGGAAACACCATATATTTT.

This clone was counted between two and nine times. The CDR3 DNA reads TGTGCCAGCAGTACCGGACAGGGGGCATCGGAGACCCAGTACTTC. This encodes CASSTGQGASETQYF. The gene calls are TRBV6-6 and TRBJ2-5, with 11 bases that match TRBD1. Trimming removed 5 bases from V and 5 bases from J; junction bases left unmatched: 7. The germline gives CDR1 MNHNY, CDR2 SVGAGI (reference sequence). The CDR3 is 15 amino acids.

About this clone: Different DNA sequences within this sample yield the same CDR3. This sequence joins TRBV7-2 and TRBJ2-7; no firm D call. Deletions cut 5 bases from V and 2 bases from J, with 13 bases between. The CDR3 extends over 14 amino acids. Germline V gene lookup returns CDR1 SGHTA and CDR2 FQGNSA. CDR3 DNA: TGTGCCAGCAGCCCTCGGACGGTTCCCTACGAGCAGTACTTC. Protein sequence: CASSPRTVPYEQYF.

V and J are TRBV30 and TRBJ2-7, with D perhaps TRBD1 (5 bases). CDR3 length: 12 amino acids. V lost 7 bases and J lost 3, with 13 bases in between. CDR1 and CDR2 from the germline V gene are GTSNPN and SVGIG (reference sequence). Here the CDR3 DNA reads TGTGCCTCAAGGGGTCCTCACTACGAGCAGTACTTC. As protein: CASRGPHYEQYF. Full variable domain (missing parts from reference TRBV30 and TRBJ2-7): SQTIHQWPATLVQPVGSPLSLECTVEGTSNPNLYWYRQAAGRGLQLLFYSVGIGQISSEVPQNLSASRPQDRQFILSSKKLLLSDSGFYLCASRGPHYEQYFGPGTRLTVT.

In this sample, this clone turned up a few times. The same CDR3 arises from other DNA sequences in this sample as well. The chain carries TRBV7-9 and TRBJ1-5; 7 bases are a match to TRBD1. Germline CDR1 is SEHNR and CDR2 is FQNEAQ (reference sequence). J gave up 4 bases and V 5 bases, and 2 bases lay outside the gene matches. This CDR3 has 13 residues. The CDR3 here is CASSPTGNQPQHF. As DNA, the CDR3 is TGTGCCAGCAGCCCGACAGGGAATCAGCCCCAGCATTTT.

The chain combines TRBV30 with TRBJ1-1; no definite D call. The CDR3 is made up of 13 amino acids. Germline values: CDR1 GTSNPN, CDR2 SVGIG (reference sequence). Trimming removed 3 bases from V and 1 base from J, with 9 bases in between. The CDR3 DNA sequence: TGTGCCTGGAGACACAACCCGAACACTGAAGCTTTCTTT. Amino acids: CAWRHNPNTEAFF.

The rearrangement joins TRBV9 to TRBJ2-1, with TRBD1 as a possible D gene (5 bases). The V end lost 4 bases, the J end lost 0 bases, and 14 bases lay between the germline ends. The CDR3 is 16 residues long. Per germline, CDR1 SGDLS and CDR2 YYNGEE. The CDR3 nucleotides are TGTGCCAGCAGCCCCAGCAGGGTAAACTCCTACAATGAGCAGTTCTTC. Protein: CASSPSRVNSYNEQFF. Complete variable domain (other parts from reference TRBV9 and TRBJ2-1): DSGVTQTPKHLITATGQRVTLRCSPRSGDLSVYWYQQSLDQGLQFLIQYYNGEERAKGNILERFSAQQFPDLHSELNLSSLELGDSALYFCASSPSRVNSYNEQFFGPGTRLTVL.

The table lists this clone with a few counts. The chain is built from TRBV2 and TRBJ2-1, with D perhaps TRBD1 (5 bases). This CDR3 comprises 16 residues. The ends were cut back, 2 bases at V and 7 bases at J, with 18 bases in the middle. CDR1 and CDR2 from the germline V gene are SNHLY and FYNNEI. The CDR3 is CASSENRLVSTNEQFF. CDR3 DNA: TGTGCCAGCAGTGAAAACAGGCTAGTGAGCACGAATGAGCAGTTCTTC.

Many counts were recorded for this clone. The chain carries TRBV10-3 and TRBJ1-1, with TRBD1 as a possible D gene (6 bases). The CDR3 is 13 amino acids. Trimming shortened V by 4 bases and J by 1 base, and 7 bases separated the two germline ends. CDR1 and CDR2 from the germline V gene are ENHRY and SYGVKD. In nucleotides, the CDR3 is TGTGCCATCAGTGGACAGGAGAACACTGAAGCTTTCTTT. It is translated as CAISGQENTEAFF.

In this sample, this clone turned up once. The chain is built from TRBV28 and TRBJ1-4; TRBD1 might be the D (5 bases). The germline V gene encodes CDR1 MDHEN and CDR2 SYDVKM. V gave up 5 bases and J gave up 8 bases, with 12 bases separating them. This CDR3 has 13 residues. The CDR3: CASSGEGREKLFF. The CDR3, as DNA: TGTGCCAGCAGTGGGGAGGGACGAGAAAAACTGTTTTTT.

V is TRBV5-4 and J is TRBJ1-2; D is undetermined. Looked up from germline, CDR1 is SGHNT and CDR2 is YYREEE (reference sequence). With 0 bases removed from V and 4 bases from J, the gap between germline ends came to 10 bases. The CDR3 runs to 14 residues. The CDR3 region has the DNA TGTGCCAGCAGCTTGGTATCCTCCTCCTATGGCTACACCTTC. Amino acids: CASSLVSSSYGYTF.

Only a few counts were recorded for this clone. This sequence joins TRBV28 and TRBJ2-7, with 7 bases matching TRBD1. The ends lost 9 bases at V and 1 base at J; junction bases unmatched: 12. CDR3 size: 15 residues. Germline assignment: CDR1 MDHEN and CDR2 SYDVKM. This chain's CDR3 is CASYLSGTASYEQYF. In DNA, the CDR3 is TGTGCCAGTTATCTCTCCGGGACAGCGTCCTACGAGCAGTACTTC.

The rearrangement joins TRBV5-4 to TRBJ1-2, with TRBD1 as a possible D gene (6 bases). The CDR3 is 16 residues long. Per germline, CDR1 SGHNT and CDR2 YYREEE (reference sequence). Trimming removed 7 bases from V and 6 bases from J, with 25 bases in between. The CDR3 loop reads CASQPPNVGGRHGYTF. For the CDR3, the DNA is TGTGCCAGCCAGCCACCCAATGTGGGGGGGCGTCATGGCTACACCTTC.

At least ten counts were recorded for this clone. V is TRBV7-6 and J is TRBJ2-1, with TRBD2 matching over 8 bases. Germline assignment: CDR1 SGHVS and CDR2 FNYEAQ. After removal of 0 bases from V and 0 bases from J, the junction contained 7 bases not matched to a gene. The CDR3 is made up of 18 amino acids. The CDR3 DNA follows: TGTGCCAGCAGCTTAGCTAGCGGGATCACCCACTCCTACAATGAGCAGTTCTTC. This codes for CASSLASGITHSYNEQFF.

The sample holds a few counts of this clone. The chain employs TRBV29-1 and TRBJ2-7, with TRBD2 as a possible D gene (6 bases). Trimming cost V 1 base and J 2 bases, with 9 bases left between them. Germline-derived CDR1 and CDR2 are SQVTM and ANQGSEA. The CDR3 runs 13 residues. CDR3 nucleotide sequence: TGCAGCGTTGAAGGTGGCGGGGCCTACGAGCAGTACTTC. Residues: CSVEGGGAYEQYF.

The sample holds a few counts of this clone. The chain carries TRBV5-4 and TRBJ2-1; D is undetermined. Per the germline V gene, CDR1 is SGHNT and CDR2 is YYREEE (reference sequence). V gave up 1 base and J gave up 4 bases, with 6 bases separating them. The CDR3 has 13 amino acids. The CDR3 DNA reads as TGTGCCAGCAGCTTGAACCCGTACAATGAGCAGTTCTTC. Amino acids: CASSLNPYNEQFF.